This T cell receptor (beta chain) comes out of a study of cytomegalovirus exposure and HLA in healthy donors. CDR1 is SGHDT and CDR2 is YYEEEE in the germline V gene. This CDR3 contains 15 residues. V was clipped by 5 bases and J by 5 bases; unmatched bases: 6. A note on this clone: The antigen remains unidentified.

Findings and limits, study-wide: Analyzed later, most CMV-associated TCR beta chains appeared HLA-restricted. Later, TCR association rates were found to vary by HLA locus, highest for DRB1 and lowest for HLA-C. A later analysis, which compared TCR beta chains of equal frequency, found the HLA-associated ones more clonally expanded.

Donors showed nominal health when sampled, although they likely had unrecorded immune exposures. Primers: 60 Vbeta forward and 13 Jbeta reverse. Sequencing was performed with immunoSEQ multiplex PCR; in TCRdb, only in-frame clones are kept and a portion is missing. The sample lists 90,000 or so clones; over 75% were seen once. The sequence was collected from a boy younger than 18 in good health and CMV-seronegative. V is TRBV5-6 and J is TRBJ1-6; TRBD1 matches 8 bases. The sequenced material came from PBMCs. CDR3 DNA: TGTGCCAGCAGTTATACAGGGGGGAATAATTCACCCCTCCACTTT. Amino acid sequence: CASSYTGGNNSPLHF.